This T cell receptor (beta chain) was sequenced during a study of T cells in Graves' hyperthyroidism and ophthalmopathy. The V gene lost 6 bases and the J gene lost 3 bases, with 8 bases spanning the gap. The V gene's germline CDR1 is MNHEY and CDR2 SMNVEV (reference sequence). The CDR3 has 13 residues. Researchers took RNA transcripts and amplified the TCR beta CDR3 regions from them. Using the HTBI primer set, a first-round RT-PCR was run on the TCR CDR3. TCRdb independently ran MiXCR on the multiplex PCR reads; one entry per CDR3 protein. The sample comprises about 300,000 distinct CDR3 sequences, roughly 13% of which are singletons, and approximately 7.9% rests with the top ten.

The chain has TRBV27 and TRBJ2-2; D unclear. The sequencing input was blood. This receptor was obtained from a woman aged 40 to 49 with Graves' hyperthyroidism. This CDR3 is CASRTSYTGELFF. The CDR3 DNA reads TGTGCCAGCAGGACTTCTTACACCGGGGAGCTGTTTTTT.